Below, 20 T cell receptor beta chains from the same sample are listed, as sequenced in a study of blood T cell repertoires in COVID-19. Sequencing was performed with immunoSEQ multiplex PCR; in TCRdb, only in-frame clones are kept and a portion is missing. The sample yields fewer than 70,000 clones, 86% seen once. Specimen: peripheral blood. The receptors originated from a middle-aged man with COVID-19, enrolled during active disease.

This clone was found a few times. The CDR3 DNA sequence: TGTGCCAGCAGTTACCTACCGCAGGGCTACGAGCAGTACTTC. Translated: CASSYLPQGYEQYF. The chain employs TRBV6-5 and TRBJ2-7; possibly TRBD1 for D (5 bases). This CDR3 region has 14 residues. Deletions cut 2 bases from V and 3 bases from J, with 11 bases between. Germline CDR1 and CDR2: MNHEY and SVGAGI.

This chain joins TRBV11-2 and TRBJ2-2, with D unclear. CDR3 length: 15 residues. V dropped 6 bases and J dropped 2 bases, with 13 bases sitting between them. Looked up from germline, CDR1 is SGHAT and CDR2 is FQNNGV. The CDR3 DNA is TGTGCCAGCAGACCTAGGTCGGTTAACACCGGGGAGCTGTTTTTT. It is translated as CASRPRSVNTGELFF.

The gene calls are TRBV7-9 and TRBJ1-2, with 8 bases fitting TRBD1. The CDR3 runs 14 residues. Germline CDR1 reads SEHNR; CDR2 reads FQNEAQ (reference sequence). Losses at the gene ends were 2 bases for V and 3 bases for J; bases not matched to a gene: 2. CDR3 coding DNA: TGTGCCAGCAGCTTAAACAGGGGGGACTATGGCTACACCTTC. It is translated as CASSLNRGDYGYTF.

The chain couples TRBV7-2 to TRBJ2-2; 9 bases agree with TRBD1. Germline CDR1 and CDR2: SGHTA and FQGNSA. The CDR3 is 15 amino acids. V shed 4 bases, J shed 8 bases, and the junction held 8 bases outside the gene matches. The CDR3 nucleotides read TGTGCCAGCAGCTCGGGACAGGGCGGAGCTGGGGAGCTGTTTTTT. It encodes CASSSGQGGAGELFF.

This chain uses TRBV23-1 with TRBJ1-1, with D possibly matching TRBD1 (6 bases). TRBV23-1 is given ORF status, its function remaining uncertain. The ends were cut back, 4 bases at V and 3 bases at J, with 15 bases in the middle. The CDR3 loop spans 15 amino acids. CDR3 sequence: CASSRIGDIDTEAFF. CDR3 nucleotides: TGCGCCAGCAGTCGGATAGGGGACATCGACACTGAAGCTTTCTTT.

The genes are TRBV19 and TRBJ1-1, with 10 bases that match TRBD1. J lost 1 base, V lost 5 bases, and 7 bases had no gene match. The CDR3 runs to 16 residues. CDR1 is LNHDA, CDR2 SQIVND, per germline (reference sequence). CDR3 DNA: TGTGCCAGTAGTGGAGACAGGGGGCGGAGGAACACTGAAGCTTTCTTT. This encodes CASSGDRGRRNTEAFF.

The rearrangement joins TRBV6-2 or TRBV6-3 to TRBJ2-1; D might be TRBD1 (5 bases). The CDR3 consists of 14 residues. V lost 5 bases and J lost 10, with 18 bases in between. In germline, CDR1 is MNHEY, CDR2 SVGEGT. The CDR3 region has the DNA TGTGCCAGCAGTGTCAAGGGGCTAACGGGCGAGCAGTTCTTC. Its protein is CASSVKGLTGEQFF.

The chain is built from TRBV3-1 (or the pseudogene TRBV3-2) and TRBJ1-6; 8 nucleotides align to TRBD1. This CDR3 is 14 amino acids long. Germline V lookup: CDR1 LGHDT, CDR2 YNNKEL (reference sequence). V trimming: 2 bases; J trimming: 14 bases; junction bases outside the gene matches: 8. The CDR3 DNA follows: TGTGCCAGCAGCCAATCCCAGGGGGCTAGGGCCCTCCACTTT. This translates into CASSQSQGARALHF.

The chain employs TRBV5-4 and TRBJ1-2; 8 nucleotides agree with TRBD1. V shed 0 bases, J shed 3 bases, and the junction held 1 base outside the gene matches. This CDR3 spans 14 amino acids. The germline V gene encodes CDR1 SGHNT and CDR2 YYREEE (reference sequence). CDR3 loop: CASSLDRGDYGYTF. CDR3 DNA: TGTGCCAGCAGCTTGGACAGGGGGGACTATGGCTACACCTTC.

The chain carries TRBV6-5 and TRBJ1-6; no firm D call. The CDR3 length is 15 residues. Germline CDR1 and CDR2: MNHEY and SVGAGI. V lost 3 bases to trimming and J lost 6 bases, with 12 bases between them. The CDR3 bases are TGTGCCAGCAGTTATTCGGCAGCTAGTAATTCACCCCTCCACTTT. Its translation: CASSYSAASNSPLHF.

The rearrangement joins TRBV6-5 to TRBJ2-5; 8 bases map to TRBD2. There are 14 residues in the CDR3. Germline assignment: CDR1 MNHEY and CDR2 SVGAGI. Trimming removed 7 bases from V and 6 bases from J; junction bases left unmatched: 10. This chain's CDR3 is CASTGLVAGKTQYF. The DNA for the CDR3 is TGTGCCAGCACCGGTCTCGTAGCGGGAAAGACCCAGTACTTC.

The V and J genes are TRBV9 and TRBJ2-7; 8 bases align to TRBD1. CDR1 SGDLS and CDR2 YYNGEE come from the germline V gene. The trim removed 0 bases at V and 6 bases at J, leaving 8 bases unmatched. CDR3 length equals 15 residues. In DNA, the CDR3 is TGTGCCAGCAGCGTAGAGCCAGGGGGCGTATTCGAGCAGTACTTC. Its translation: CASSVEPGGVFEQYF.

This chain uses TRBV18 with TRBJ2-3, with D perhaps matching TRBD2 (5 bases). The V and J ends lost 3 bases and 4 bases respectively, with 8 bases between them. This CDR3 spans 13 amino acids. In germline, CDR1 is KGHSH, CDR2 LQKENI. CDR3 nucleotide sequence: TGTGCCAGCTCACCTATAGCGTCAGATACGCAGTATTTT. Its protein is CASSPIASDTQYF.

V and J are TRBV5-4 and TRBJ1-1; D possibly corresponds to TRBD1 (6 bases). This CDR3 comprises 15 residues. V was cut by 4 bases and J by 3 bases, with 16 bases left in between. CDR1 and CDR2 from the germline V gene are SGHNT and YYREEE (reference sequence). The CDR3 loop reads CASSPTDRGYTEAFF. DNA of the CDR3: TGTGCCAGCAGCCCCACGGATAGGGGGTACACTGAAGCTTTCTTT.

The chain carries TRBV19 and TRBJ1-2, with 9 positions matching TRBD1. CDR3 length equals 13 residues. Germline loops: CDR1 LNHDA, CDR2 SQIVND (reference sequence). The V and J ends lost 8 bases and 5 bases, in that order; junction bases with no gene match: 6. Here the CDR3 DNA reads TGTGCCAGTCAAACACAGGGGGCGTATGGCTACACCTTC. Translated, it gives CASQTQGAYGYTF.

CDR3 amino acids: CASSRGGGRTEAFF. For the CDR3, the DNA is TGTGCCAGCAGCCGAGGGGGGGGGCGAACTGAAGCTTTCTTT. The chain links TRBV3-1 (or the pseudogene TRBV3-2) to TRBJ1-1, with a possible D match to TRBD1 (6 bases). Trimming pared 4 bases from V and 5 bases from J, leaving 14 bases between. Germline loops: CDR1 LGHDT, CDR2 YNNKEL (reference sequence). The CDR3 consists of 14 residues.

This clone was observed once. The gene calls are TRBV5-1 and TRBJ2-5; 11 bases are a match to TRBD1. This CDR3 spans 15 amino acids. Germline V gene data show CDR1 as SGHRS and CDR2 as YFSETQ. The V segment lost 4 bases and the J segment 5 bases; nucleotides outside the gene matches: 7. As DNA, the CDR3 is TGCGCCAGCAGCCCCAGGACAGGGGGCTATGAGACCCAGTACTTC. The encoded protein is CASSPRTGGYETQYF. Variable domain in full (rest from reference TRBV5-1 and TRBJ2-5): KAGVTQTPRYLIKTRGQQVTLSCSPISGHRSVSWYQQTPGQGLQFLFEYFSETQRNKGNFPGRFSGRQFSNSRSEMNVSTLELGDSALYLCASSPRTGGYETQYFGPGTRLLVL.

The chain carries TRBV6-6 and TRBJ2-7; TRBD2 matches 10 bases. Per the germline V gene, CDR1 is MNHNY and CDR2 is SVGAGI (reference sequence). The V and J ends lost 6 bases and 4 bases, in that order; junction bases with no gene match: 12. The CDR3 has 16 amino acids. CDR3 DNA: TGTGCCAGCAGCCTCATAAGCGGGGGGGCAGGATACGAGCAGTACTTC. It is translated as CASSLISGGAGYEQYF.

V is TRBV6-5 and J is TRBJ2-7; 11 nucleotides match TRBD2. Germline V CDR1 and CDR2: MNHEY, SVGAGI. This CDR3 has 14 residues. With V trimmed by 7 bases and J by 3 bases, 5 bases remained unmatched. CDR3 amino acids: CASTPSGGYYEQYF. Here the CDR3 DNA reads TGTGCCAGCACCCCTAGCGGGGGGTACTACGAGCAGTACTTC.

This rearrangement joins TRBV5-1 to TRBJ1-2; no definite D call. CDR3 length: 14 amino acids. Germline CDR1 is SGHRS and CDR2 is YFSETQ. The germline V and J ends were trimmed by 2 bases and 2 bases, with 10 bases remaining between them. The CDR3 reads CASSLLAENYGYTF. As DNA, the CDR3 is TGCGCCAGCAGCTTATTGGCAGAAAACTATGGCTACACCTTC.